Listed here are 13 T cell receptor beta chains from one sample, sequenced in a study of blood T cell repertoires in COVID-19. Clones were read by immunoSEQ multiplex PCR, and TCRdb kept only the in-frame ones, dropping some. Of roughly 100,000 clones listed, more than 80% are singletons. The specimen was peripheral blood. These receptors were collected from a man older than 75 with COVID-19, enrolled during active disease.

The CDR3, as DNA: TGTGCCATCAGTGAGTCGACAGGGCTCTCCTCTGGAAACACCATATATTTT. It translates to CAISESTGLSSGNTIYF. This chain connects TRBV10-3 to TRBJ1-3; 7 bases line up with TRBD1. With V trimmed by 0 bases and J by 0 bases, 5 bases remained unmatched. The CDR3 loop spans 17 amino acids. CDR1 and CDR2 from the germline V gene are ENHRY and SYGVKD.

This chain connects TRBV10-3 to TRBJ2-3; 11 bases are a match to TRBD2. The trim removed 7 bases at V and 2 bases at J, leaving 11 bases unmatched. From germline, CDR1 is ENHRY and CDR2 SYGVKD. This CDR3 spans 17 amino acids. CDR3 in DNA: TGTGCCATCAAGGAAACGACTAGCGGGGAGGCCACAGATACGCAGTATTTT. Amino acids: CAIKETTSGEATDTQYF.

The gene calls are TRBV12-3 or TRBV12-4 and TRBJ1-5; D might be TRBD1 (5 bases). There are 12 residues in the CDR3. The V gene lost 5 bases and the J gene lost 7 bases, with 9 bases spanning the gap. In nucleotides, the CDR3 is TGTGCCAGCAGTCGTCAGGGCCAGCCCCAGCATTTT. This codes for CASSRQGQPQHF.

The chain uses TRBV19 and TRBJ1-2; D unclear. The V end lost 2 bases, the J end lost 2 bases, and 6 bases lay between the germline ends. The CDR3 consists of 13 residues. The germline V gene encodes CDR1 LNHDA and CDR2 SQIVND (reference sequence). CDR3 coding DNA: TGTGCCAGTAGTATAAGCGGGAACTATGGCTACACCTTC. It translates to CASSISGNYGYTF.

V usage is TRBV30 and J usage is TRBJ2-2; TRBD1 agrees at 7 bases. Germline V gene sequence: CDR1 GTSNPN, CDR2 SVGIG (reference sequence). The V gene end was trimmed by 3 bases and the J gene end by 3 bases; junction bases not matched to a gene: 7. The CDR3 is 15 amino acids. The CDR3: CAWSRPTGYTGELFF. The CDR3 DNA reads TGTGCCTGGAGCCGGCCGACAGGGTACACCGGGGAGCTGTTTTTT.

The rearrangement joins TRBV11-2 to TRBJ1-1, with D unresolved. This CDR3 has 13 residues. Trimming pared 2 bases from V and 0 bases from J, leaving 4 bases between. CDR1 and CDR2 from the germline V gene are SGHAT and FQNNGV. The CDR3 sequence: CASSLSMNTEAFF. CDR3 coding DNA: TGTGCCAGCAGCTTATCCATGAACACTGAAGCTTTCTTT.

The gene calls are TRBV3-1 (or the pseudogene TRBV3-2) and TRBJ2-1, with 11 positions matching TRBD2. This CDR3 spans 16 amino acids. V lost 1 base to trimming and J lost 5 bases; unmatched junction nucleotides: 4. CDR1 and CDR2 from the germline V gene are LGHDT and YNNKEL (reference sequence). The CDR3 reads CASSQGLAGGHNEQFF. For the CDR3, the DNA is TGTGCCAGCAGCCAAGGCTTAGCGGGGGGGCACAATGAGCAGTTCTTC.

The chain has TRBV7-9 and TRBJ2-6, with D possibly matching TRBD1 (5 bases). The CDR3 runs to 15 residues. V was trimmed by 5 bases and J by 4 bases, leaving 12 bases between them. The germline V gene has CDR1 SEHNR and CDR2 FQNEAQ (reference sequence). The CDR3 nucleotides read TGTGCCAGCAGCCAATGGACAACAGGGGCCAACGTCCTGACTTTC. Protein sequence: CASSQWTTGANVLTF.

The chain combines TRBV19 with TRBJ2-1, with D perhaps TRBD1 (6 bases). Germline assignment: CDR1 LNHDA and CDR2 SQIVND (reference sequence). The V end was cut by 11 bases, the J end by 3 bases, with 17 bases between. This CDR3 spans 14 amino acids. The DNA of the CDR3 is TGTGCCGGTCCGGACAGTCGAGGCTACAATGAGCAGTTCTTC. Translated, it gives CAGPDSRGYNEQFF.

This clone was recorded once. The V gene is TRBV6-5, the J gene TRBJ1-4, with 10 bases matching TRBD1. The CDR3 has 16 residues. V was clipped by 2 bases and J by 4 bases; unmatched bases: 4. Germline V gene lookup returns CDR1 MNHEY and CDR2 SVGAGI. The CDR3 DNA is TGTGCCAGCAGTTACGGGACAGGGGCTGGTAATGAAAAACTGTTTTTT. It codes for CASSYGTGAGNEKLFF.

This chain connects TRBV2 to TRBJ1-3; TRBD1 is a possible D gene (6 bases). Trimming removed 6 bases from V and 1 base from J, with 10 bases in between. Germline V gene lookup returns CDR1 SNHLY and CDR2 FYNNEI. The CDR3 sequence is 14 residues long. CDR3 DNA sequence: TGTGCCAGCAGACAGGGTCGGTCTGGAAACACCATATATTTT. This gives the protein CASRQGRSGNTIYF.

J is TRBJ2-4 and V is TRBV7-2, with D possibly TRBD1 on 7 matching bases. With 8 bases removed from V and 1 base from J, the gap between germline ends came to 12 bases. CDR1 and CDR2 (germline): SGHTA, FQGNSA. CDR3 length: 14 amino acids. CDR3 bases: TGTGCCAGCGCAGGGGGGATGGCCAAAAACATTCAGTACTTC. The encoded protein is CASAGGMAKNIQYF. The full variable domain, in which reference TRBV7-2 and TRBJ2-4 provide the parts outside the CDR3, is GAGVSQSPSNKVTEKGKDVELRCDPISGHTALYWYRQSLGQGLEFLIYFQGNSAPDKSGLPSDRFSAERTGGSVSTLTIQRTQQEDSAVYLCASAGGMAKNIQYFGAGTRLSVL.

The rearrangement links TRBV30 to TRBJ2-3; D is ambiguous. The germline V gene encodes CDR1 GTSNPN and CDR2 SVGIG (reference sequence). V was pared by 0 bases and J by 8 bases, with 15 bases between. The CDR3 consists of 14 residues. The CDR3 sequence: CAWSVPQSRFTQYF. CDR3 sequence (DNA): TGTGCCTGGAGTGTACCTCAGTCAAGATTTACGCAGTATTTT.